One and the same sample provided the 26 T cell receptor beta chains below, sequenced in a study of CD8 T cells in Susac syndrome. The RNA, about 0.5 to 1 ug, was put through reverse transcription using random hexamers. One entry per CDR3 protein, called by TCRdb with MiXCR from the immunoSEQ multiplex PCR reads. The sample holds under 90,000 distinct CDR3 sequences; just under 95% are singletons and the top ten take more than 0.45%. The sample was CD8+ T cells from PBMCs. These receptor sequences come from a human donor with Susac syndrome.

This chain links TRBV3-1 with TRBJ2-2; possibly TRBD2 for D (6 bases). The CDR3 runs 16 residues. With 0 bases removed from V and 5 bases from J, the gap between germline ends came to 13 bases. Germline V gives CDR1 LGHDT, CDR2 YNNKEL (reference sequence). The CDR3 region has the DNA TGTGCCAGCAGCCAAGATCTGGCGGGATGGACCGGGGAGCTGTTTTTT. Translation gives CASSQDLAGWTGELFF. Using reference TRBV3-1 and TRBJ2-2 for the parts outside the CDR3, the full variable domain is DTAVSQTPKYLVTQMGNDKSIKCEQNLGHDTMYWYKQDSKKFLKIMFSYNNKELIINETVPNRFSPKSPDKAHLNLHINSLELGDSAVYFCASSQDLAGWTGELFFGEGSRLTVL.

This chain links TRBV6-4 with TRBJ2-3; 8 bases are shared with TRBD2. Germline trimming cut 3 bases from V and 4 bases from J; bases unmatched to any gene: 0. The germline CDR1 and CDR2 sequences are MRHNA and SNTAGT. This CDR3 spans 13 amino acids. This chain's CDR3 is CASSEREADTQYF. Written as DNA, the CDR3 is TGTGCCAGCAGTGAGCGGGAGGCAGATACGCAGTATTTT.

The CDR3 here is CSAPSGLVRYEQYF. The CDR3 DNA follows: TGCAGTGCCCCTTCCGGACTAGTGAGATACGAGCAGTACTTC. V gene TRBV20-1 combines with J gene TRBJ2-7, with 7 bases aligning to TRBD2. The V segment lost 6 bases and the J segment 4 bases; nucleotides outside the gene matches: 12. Germline CDR1 and CDR2: DFQATT and SNEGSKA (reference sequence). The CDR3 contains 14 residues.

V usage is TRBV6-5 and J usage is TRBJ2-2; possibly TRBD2 for D (6 bases). Per germline, CDR1 MNHEY and CDR2 SVGAGI. Trimming removed 0 bases at V and 0 bases at J, with 11 bases between. This CDR3 comprises 17 residues. CDR3 sequence reads: CASSYSASAANTGELFF. The CDR3 DNA sequence: TGTGCCAGCAGTTACTCCGCTAGCGCAGCGAACACCGGGGAGCTGTTTTTT.

The rearrangement joins TRBV20-1 to TRBJ1-5; D is possibly TRBD1 (5 bases). V lost 3 bases and J 6 bases, leaving 21 bases between the germline ends. The CDR3 contains 16 residues. Germline V gene sequence: CDR1 DFQATT, CDR2 SNEGSKA (reference sequence). Here the CDR3 DNA reads TGCAGTGCTAGTGAAGGTCCCCCTACGCAGGGTCAGCCCCAGCATTTT. This codes for CSASEGPPTQGQPQHF.

This chain uses TRBV4-3 with TRBJ2-3; perhaps TRBD2 as D (5 bases). This CDR3 has 15 amino acids. Between the trimmed V and J ends, which lost 4 bases and 2 bases, there was a span of 13 bases. Germline values: CDR1 LGHNA, CDR2 YSLEER. CDR3 sequence reads: CASSPDYSDTDTQYF. The DNA for the CDR3 is TGCGCCAGCAGCCCCGACTATAGCGACACAGATACGCAGTATTTT.

V usage is TRBV20-1 and J usage is TRBJ2-2, with unresolved D. The CDR3 contains 11 residues. Germline V gives CDR1 DFQATT, CDR2 SNEGSKA (reference sequence). The V gene lost 3 bases and the J gene lost 6 bases, with 5 bases spanning the gap. CDR3 loop: CSARIAGELFF. The CDR3 DNA is TGCAGTGCTAGGATCGCCGGGGAGCTGTTTTTT.

The chain carries TRBV7-9 and TRBJ1-2, with TRBD1 identical over 7 bases. The CDR3 sequence is 13 residues long. Germline V gene lookup returns CDR1 SEHNR and CDR2 FQNEAQ (reference sequence). The V gene end was trimmed by 1 base and the J gene end by 7 bases; junction bases not matched to a gene: 3. The chain's CDR3 is CASSLEGALGYTF. CDR3 in DNA: TGTGCCAGCAGCTTAGAGGGGGCGCTTGGCTACACCTTC.

The V gene is TRBV9, the J gene TRBJ2-1, with D perhaps matching TRBD1 or TRBD2 (5 bases each). Trimming took 2 bases from V and 10 from J, leaving 25 bases between them. CDR3 length equals 17 residues. Germline V gene sequence: CDR1 SGDLS, CDR2 YYNGEE. CDR3 sequence (DNA): TGTGCCAGCAGCGTGGCCCGGGCGTCATTGGGGGAAGAGGAGCAGTTCTTC. Translation gives CASSVARASLGEEEQFF.

This chain links TRBV30 with TRBJ1-1; D is undetermined. This CDR3 spans 13 amino acids. In germline, CDR1 is GTSNPN, CDR2 SVGIG (reference sequence). V lost 0 bases to trimming and J lost 4 bases, with 9 bases between them. CDR3 nucleotides: TGTGCCTGGAGTGTACTGTTTAGCACTGAAGCTTTCTTT. It yields the protein CAWSVLFSTEAFF.

This clonotype has only one observation. The chain combines TRBV6-2 or TRBV6-3 with TRBJ2-3; possibly TRBD2 for D (6 bases). Trimming shortened V by 2 bases and J by 0 bases, and 9 bases separated the two germline ends. Germline V gene data show CDR1 as MNHEY and CDR2 as SVGEGT. CDR3 length equals 15 residues. In DNA, the CDR3 is TGTGCCAGCAGTTACGCTAGCGACAGCACAGATACGCAGTATTTT. This gives the protein CASSYASDSTDTQYF.

V usage is TRBV14 and J usage is TRBJ2-1; 8 bases fit TRBD2. Germline values: CDR1 SGHDN, CDR2 FVKESK. The CDR3 has 14 amino acids. V gave up 3 bases and J gave up 8 bases; unmatched junction bases: 6. Written as DNA, the CDR3 is TGTGCCAGCAGCCAGGCGGGACTAGTCGATGAGCAGTTCTTC. Protein product: CASSQAGLVDEQFF.

The chain uses TRBV29-1 and TRBJ2-7, with D unresolved. Germline values: CDR1 SQVTM, CDR2 ANQGSEA. CDR3 size: 12 residues. Trimming cost V 4 bases and J 1 base, with 8 bases left between them. CDR3 region: CSVVGPSYEQYF. In nucleotides, the CDR3 is TGCAGCGTTGTCGGCCCGTCCTACGAGCAGTACTTC.

This clonotype occurred once. This rearrangement joins TRBV1 to TRBJ2-1; the D call of TRBD2 is as the table states it, not checked on the DNA. TRBV1 represents a pseudogene. This CDR3 spans 15 amino acids. CDR3 residues: CTSSQEGSGSSGPAF. For the CDR3, the DNA is TGCACCAGCAGCCAAGAGGGCTCGGGGAGTAGCGGGCCCGCCTTC.

This chain links TRBV29-1 with TRBJ2-1, with TRBD2 identical over 10 bases. Losses at the gene ends were 2 bases for V and 2 bases for J; bases not matched to a gene: 0. The CDR3 covers 14 residues. In germline, CDR1 is SQVTM, CDR2 ANQGSEA. The CDR3 DNA reads TGCAGCGTTGAACTAGCGGGAGCCTACAATGAGCAGTTCTTC. Protein product: CSVELAGAYNEQFF.

This clonotype was seen only once. The chain uses TRBV30 and TRBJ2-1; 8 nucleotides match TRBD2. The germline gives CDR1 GTSNPN, CDR2 SVGIG (reference sequence). V gave up 2 bases and J gave up 0 bases; unmatched junction bases: 0. This CDR3 is built from 14 residues. CDR3 nucleotides: TGTGCCTGGAGTAGCGGGAGCTCCTACAATGAGCAGTTCTTC. This translates into CAWSSGSSYNEQFF.

In its sample, this clonotype was seen a few times. This sequence joins TRBV30 and TRBJ2-7, with TRBD2 matching 12 bases. Trimming took 0 bases from V and 2 from J; bases not matched to a gene: 2. The V gene's germline CDR1 is GTSNPN and CDR2 SVGIG (reference sequence). The CDR3 contains 15 residues. CDR3 DNA: TGTGCCTGGAGTGTACTAGCGGGGGGTCCCTACGAGCAGTACTTC. This encodes CAWSVLAGGPYEQYF. Looking up the rest from reference TRBV30 and TRBJ2-7 gives the full variable domain: SQTIHQWPATLVQPVGSPLSLECTVEGTSNPNLYWYRQAAGRGLQLLFYSVGIGQISSEVPQNLSASRPQDRQFILSSKKLLLSDSGFYLCAWSVLAGGPYEQYFGPGTRLTVT.

V is TRBV21-1 and J is TRBJ1-2; the table's D call TRBD1 went unverified against the DNA. TRBV21-1 is marked as a pseudogene. The CDR3 runs 15 residues. CDR3 protein: CASSKVRGTWAGYTF. CDR3 coding DNA: TGTGCCAGCAGCAAAGTGAGAGGGACATGGGCTGGCTACACCTTC.

V usage is TRBV7-9 and J usage is TRBJ2-2; D ambiguous. V lost 6 bases, J lost 0 bases, and 14 bases lay in between. This CDR3 spans 16 amino acids. Looked up from germline, CDR1 is SEHNR and CDR2 is FQNEAQ (reference sequence). The DNA of the CDR3 is TGTGCCAGCAGTCTAGAAAGAGTCGCGAACACCGGGGAGCTGTTTTTT. This codes for CASSLERVANTGELFF.

The chain has TRBV9 and TRBJ2-1; 8 bases align to TRBD1. The CDR3 covers 15 residues. Per germline, CDR1 SGDLS and CDR2 YYNGEE. The V and J ends lost 4 bases and 0 bases, in that order; junction bases with no gene match: 3. CDR3 loop: CASSHQGASYNEQFF. The CDR3 DNA follows: TGTGCCAGCAGCCACCAGGGGGCCTCCTACAATGAGCAGTTCTTC.

This rearrangement joins TRBV9 to TRBJ1-1, with a weak D call TRBD1 (5 bases). The V and J ends lost 4 bases and 4 bases respectively, with 17 bases between them. Germline V gene data show CDR1 as SGDLS and CDR2 as YYNGEE. The length of the CDR3 is 15 residues. DNA of the CDR3: TGTGCCAGCAGCCGAGAGGTCGGGGACGGCACTGAAGCTTTCTTT. This encodes CASSREVGDGTEAFF.

The rearrangement joins TRBV15 to TRBJ1-1; possible D gene TRBD1, 5 bases. From germline, CDR1 is LNHNV and CDR2 YYDKDF (reference sequence). The ends were cut back, 8 bases at V and 6 bases at J, with 10 bases in the middle. The CDR3 spans 11 residues. As DNA, the CDR3 is TGTGCCACCTTTCGGGGCTCTGAAGCTTTCTTT. This gives the protein CATFRGSEAFF.

The chain couples TRBV7-9 to TRBJ2-7; TRBD2 is a possible D gene (6 bases). Germline CDR1 reads SEHNR; CDR2 reads FQNEAQ (reference sequence). V was cut by 0 bases and J by 5 bases, with 11 bases left in between. CDR3 length: 14 residues. In DNA form, the CDR3 reads TGTGCCAGCAGCTTAGCTACTAGCCCCCACGAGCAGTACTTC. Translating gives CASSLATSPHEQYF.

J is TRBJ2-5 and V is TRBV5-6, with TRBD2 as a possible D gene (6 bases). The germline CDR1 and CDR2 sequences are SGHDT and YYEEEE. This CDR3 region has 13 residues. The germline V and J ends were trimmed by 2 bases and 4 bases, with 9 bases remaining between them. The CDR3 reads CASSFGGGETQYF. The CDR3 nucleotides read TGTGCCAGCAGCTTCGGGGGAGGAGAGACCCAGTACTTC. The full variable domain, rest sourced from reference TRBV5-6 and TRBJ2-5, is DAGVTQSPTHLIKTRGQQVTLRCSPKSGHDTVSWYQQALGQGPQFIFQYYEEEERQRGNFPDRFSGHQFPNYSSELNVNALLLGDSALYLCASSFGGGETQYFGPGTRLLVL.

The V and J genes are TRBV10-3 and TRBJ2-3; TRBD2 matches at 8 bases. V dropped 1 base and J dropped 0; count of bases not matched to a gene: 0. The germline V gene encodes CDR1 ENHRY and CDR2 SYGVKD. The CDR3 spans 15 residues. CDR3 region: CAISELAGSTDTQYF. CDR3 DNA: TGTGCCATCAGTGAGTTAGCGGGGAGCACAGATACGCAGTATTTT.

The chain uses TRBV7-3 and TRBJ2-1, with 11 nucleotides matching TRBD2. The J segment lost 8 bases and the V segment lost 4 bases, leaving 10 bases of the junction unmatched. Germline V CDR1 and CDR2: SGHTA, FQGTGA. The CDR3 is made up of 16 amino acids. The CDR3 is CASSSETSGNLYEQFF. The DNA for the CDR3 is TGTGCCAGCAGCTCAGAGACTAGCGGGAATCTGTATGAGCAGTTCTTC.